A selection of T cell receptor beta chains follows, all from one sample in a study of blood T cell repertoires in COVID-19. Sequenced by immunoSEQ multiplex PCR; TCRdb stores in-frame clones only, minus some. In the table there are around 200,000 clones, approximately 85% of which are singletons. The sample taken for sequencing was peripheral blood. These receptors were obtained from a human donor with active or convalescent COVID-19. The donor label of this sample is uncertain. The CDR3 runs from the conserved cysteine through the conserved F or W. D genes are given only for firm matches. Size tells how often a clone was seen (once, few, many) or the class of an expanded clone, and some rows leave it out.

clone size: NA
J gene: TRBJ2-3
D gene: TRBD2
V gene: TRBV4-1
CDR3 DNA: TGCGCCAGCAAAACCGGGCCTAGCGGGGGATTCACAGATACGCAGTATTTT
CDR3 protein: CASKTGPSGGFTDTQYF

clone size: once
J gene: TRBJ1-2
D gene: NA
V gene: TRBV10-3
CDR3 DNA: TGTGCCATCAGTGACCCTCCACAGTGGCGGGGCACCTTC
CDR3 protein: CAISDPPQWRGTF

clone size: NA
J gene: TRBJ2-1
D gene: NA
V gene: TRBV30
CDR3 DNA: TGTGCCTGGAGTGCCCGTAATGAGCAGTTCTTC
CDR3 protein: CAWSARNEQFF

clone size: NA
J gene: TRBJ1-3
D gene: NA
V gene: TRBV27
CDR3 DNA: TGTGCCAGCAGTTTAAGGGGGGGGGCAGGGCCCGACACCATATATTTT
CDR3 protein: CASSLRGGAGPDTIYF

clone size: once
J gene: TRBJ2-1
D gene: NA
V gene: TRBV5-1
CDR3 DNA: TGCGCCAGCAGCCCCACTCAGGGTACCTACAATGAGCAGTTCTTC
CDR3 protein: CASSPTQGTYNEQFF

clone size: NA
J gene: TRBJ2-2
D gene: NA
V gene: TRBV7-8
CDR3 DNA: TGTGCCAGCAGCTTAGTAGGAGGGGCAATGAACACCGGGGAGCTGTTTTTT
CDR3 protein: CASSLVGGAMNTGELFF

clone size: NA
J gene: TRBJ2-3
D gene: TRBD2
V gene: TRBV6-1
CDR3 DNA: TGTGCCAGCAGTGAGAGACTAGCGGGGGGGTGGAGCACAGATACGCAGTATTTT
CDR3 protein: CASSERLAGGWSTDTQYF

clone size: NA
J gene: TRBJ2-2
D gene: TRBD1
V gene: TRBV7-2
CDR3 DNA: TGTGCCAGCAGCTTAGAAATCTGGGGACAGAGCGGGGAGCTGTTTTTT
CDR3 protein: CASSLEIWGQSGELFF

clone size: NA
J gene: TRBJ2-1
D gene: TRBD2
V gene: TRBV7-3
CDR3 DNA: TGTGCCAGCGCCACGGGACTAGCGGGGGGGCCTGATGAGCAGTTCTTC
CDR3 protein: CASATGLAGGPDEQFF

clone size: NA
J gene: TRBJ1-2
D gene: TRBD1
V gene: TRBV27
CDR3 DNA: TGTGCCAGCAGTCCGGGACAGGGTAACTATGGCTACACCTTC
CDR3 protein: CASSPGQGNYGYTF

clone size: NA
J gene: TRBJ1-2
D gene: NA
V gene: TRBV29-1
CDR3 DNA: TGCAGCGTTGAAAACAGTAAATATGGCTACACCTTC
CDR3 protein: CSVENSKYGYTF

clone size: NA
J gene: TRBJ1-2
D gene: NA
V gene: TRBV6-4
CDR3 DNA: TGTGCCAGCAGTGGAACAACAGGGTCTTTTGGCTACACCTTC
CDR3 protein: CASSGTTGSFGYTF

clone size: NA
J gene: TRBJ2-5
D gene: TRBD2
V gene: TRBV13
CDR3 DNA: TGTGCCAGCAGCTTAGAGGGACTAGCGGGAGGGCCGGGAGAGACCCAGTACTTC
CDR3 protein: CASSLEGLAGGPGETQYF

clone size: NA
J gene: TRBJ2-7
D gene: TRBD1
V gene: TRBV5-6
CDR3 DNA: TGTGCCAGCAGCGCACGGACAGGGCCCTACGAGCAGTACTTC
CDR3 protein: CASSARTGPYEQYF

clone size: NA
J gene: TRBJ2-5
D gene: TRBD1
V gene: TRBV7-7
CDR3 DNA: TGTGCTAGCAGCCTGGGGACAGGAACGCAAGAGACCCAGTACTTC
CDR3 protein: CASSLGTGTQETQYF

clone size: NA
J gene: TRBJ2-2
D gene: TRBD2
V gene: TRBV5-4
CDR3 DNA: TGTGCCAGCAGCTTGGAGCGGGATACCGGGGAGCTGTTTTTT
CDR3 protein: CASSLERDTGELFF

clone size: NA
J gene: TRBJ1-5
D gene: NA
V gene: TRBV28
CDR3 DNA: TGTGCCAGCAGTTCGACGGGGGATCGTCAGCCCCAGCATTTT
CDR3 protein: CASSSTGDRQPQHF

clone size: NA
J gene: TRBJ1-2
D gene: NA
V gene: TRBV6-4
CDR3 DNA: TGTGCCAGCAGGCTGGACATGGGGCTGGGGGGCTACACCTTC
CDR3 protein: CASRLDMGLGGYTF

clone size: once
J gene: TRBJ2-3
D gene: TRBD2
V gene: TRBV2
CDR3 DNA: TGTGCCAGCAGTGGAGAGCGGGGGGGCGGGGATACGCAGTATTTT
CDR3 protein: CASSGERGGGDTQYF

clone size: NA
J gene: TRBJ2-5
D gene: NA
V gene: TRBV9
CDR3 DNA: TGTGCCAGCAGCGTAGGCGGGTACCAAGAGACCCAGTACTTC
CDR3 protein: CASSVGGYQETQYF